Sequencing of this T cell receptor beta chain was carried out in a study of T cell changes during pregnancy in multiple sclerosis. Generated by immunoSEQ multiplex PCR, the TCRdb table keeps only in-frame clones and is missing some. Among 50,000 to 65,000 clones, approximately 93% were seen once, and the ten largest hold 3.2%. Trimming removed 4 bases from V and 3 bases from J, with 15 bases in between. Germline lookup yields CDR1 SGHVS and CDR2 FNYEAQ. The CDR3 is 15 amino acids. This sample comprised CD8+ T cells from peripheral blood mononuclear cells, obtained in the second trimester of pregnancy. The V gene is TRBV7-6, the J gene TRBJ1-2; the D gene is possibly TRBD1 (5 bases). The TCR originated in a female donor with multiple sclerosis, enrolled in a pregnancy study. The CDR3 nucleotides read TGTGCCAGCAGCTCCGGGGGGGGGTTTGACTATGGCTACACCTTC. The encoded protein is CASSSGGGFDYGYTF.